This T cell receptor (beta chain) was documented in a study of a mutant IDH1 vaccine in newly diagnosed glioma (TCRdb year 2021). Study-level background: Of the 25 to 40 patients who were treated, around 60% were male and approximately 40% were female, and the mean age was roughly 40 years. Before enrollment, patients had received standard therapy of radiotherapy alone, temozolomide alone, or radiochemotherapy with temozolomide; most received the combination. Peripheral blood was drawn at six visits: V03 (baseline), V05, V07, V10, V12 and V13. For exploratory analyses, longitudinal TCRB deep sequencing was carried out in around 26 treated patients wherever samples were available.

A word on this clone: This clone's antigen is unknown. No much larger clonotype is one base removed from it; base qualities were not supplied.

To prepare the library, the immunoSEQ multiplex PCR assay was applied. The hsTCRB Kit was used according to the manufacturer's protocol to amplify rearranged TCR beta chain sequences. TCRB libraries were sequenced on an Illumina MiSeq. The authors' pipeline ran thus. The kit vendor's proprietary platform handled demultiplexing, trimming and gene mapping. This is the immuneACCESS table as TCRdb keeps it, with only in-frame sequences that have V and J called. A part of the clones is gone; compared with another copy, unresolved V genes explain less than half, and the rest is unexplained. That table furnishes V, J and clone size, whereas the DNA furnished D and trimming. The sample table holds 15,000 or so clones, of which around 95% were seen once. Roughly 3.5% of the sample is held by the ten biggest clonotypes. The paper as a whole reports these results and caveats: Vaccine-induced immune responses across multiple MHC alleles were detected in approximately 93% of patients. Pseudoprogression seemed to be unrelated to changes in the top peripheral T cell clonotypes found by TCRB sequencing. Selection of PBMC samples for TCRB deep sequencing was based on availability. The authors noted that analyses of patient blood samples could not be reproduced because of sample limitations.

The label giving this sample's time point can be read as: baseline, week 1 (first vaccination visit). Per the publication, the treatment or condition label means: pre-vaccination baseline after standard-of-care therapy. The donors had newly diagnosed IDH1-mutant astrocytomas of WHO grade 3 or 4 that showed loss of nuclear ATRX. The samples were drawn from NOA16, a multicentre, single-arm, open-label phase I trial in Germany that tested a mutant IDH1 peptide vaccine in humans for the first time. For immunogenicity testing, the blood drawn at visit V03 was used as the baseline sample. Genomic DNA for TCRB sequencing was extracted from EDTA blood using the DNeasy Blood and Tissue Kit. The CDR3, from cysteine to phenylalanine, totals 16 residues. Kept here is only the CDR3 DNA, which spans 48 bases and is read in frame from base 1. From the germline V gene (reference sequence), CDR1 is LNHNV and CDR2 is YYDKDF. V loses 6 bases, J loses 0 bases, and the germline ends lie 12 bases apart.

The TCR comes from a young woman with glioma. Some clones in this sample may be carry-over from other donors' samples. The sample consisted of peripheral blood mononuclear cells (PBMCs), taken from a glioma patient treated with radiotherapy, temozolomide or both. The rearranged chain carries TRBV15 and TRBJ1-6; there is no confident call for the D gene. Here the CDR3 is given as CATRSGLGSYNSPLHF. The bases are TGTGCCACCAGGAGCGGATTAGGCTCCTATAATTCACCCCTCCACTTT. The reference TRBV15 and TRBJ1-6 proteins fill in what lies around the CDR3, so the full variable domain reads DAMVIQNPRYQVTQFGKPVTLSCSQTLNHNVMYWYQQKSSQAPKLLFHYYDKDFNNEADTPDNFQSRRPNTSFCFLDIRSPGLGDTAMYLCATRSGLGSYNSPLHFGNGTRLTVT.